One sample yielded the 24 T cell receptor beta chains listed below, sequenced in a study of Graves' ophthalmopathy and Graves' hyperthyroidism. The authors amplified TCR beta CDR3 regions from RNA transcripts. HTBI primers were used in a first-round RT-PCR, which preceded a second-round multiplex PCR. MiXCR, run by TCRdb on the multiplex PCR reads, gives a single entry per CDR3 protein. The sample consists of hundreds of thousands of distinct CDR3 sequences, 21% of them appearing once. The sequencing sample was made of peripheral blood. Every receptor here comes from a young woman with stable Graves' hyperthyroidism.

This clonotype was observed many times. This CDR3 reads CASSYPLTEEQYF. The CDR3, as DNA: TGTGCCAGCAGTTACCCATTGACGGAGGAGCAGTACTTC. The chain carries TRBV28 and TRBJ2-7, with D unclear. This CDR3 spans 13 amino acids. CDR1 and CDR2 (germline): MDHEN, SYDVKM. With 4 bases removed from V and 7 bases from J, the gap between germline ends came to 14 bases. The full variable domain, rest sourced from reference TRBV28 and TRBJ2-7, is DVKVTQSSRYLVKRTGEKVFLECVQDMDHENMFWYRQDPGLGLRLIYFSYDVKMKEKGDIPEGYSVSREKKERFSLILESASTNQTSMYLCASSYPLTEEQYFGPGTRLTVT.

The chain has TRBV30 and TRBJ1-3, with D maybe TRBD1 (5 bases). From germline, CDR1 is GTSNPN and CDR2 SVGIG (reference sequence). The CDR3 has 14 amino acids. With 3 bases removed from V and 5 bases from J, the gap between germline ends came to 14 bases. The CDR3 DNA reads as TGTGCCTGGAGCTCCGGGGGTTTGAGAAACACCATATATTTT. The encoded protein is CAWSSGGLRNTIYF.

The genes are TRBV5-8 and TRBJ2-7; 11 nucleotides line up with TRBD1. Unmatched junction bases numbered 5, after V lost 3 bases and J lost 3 bases. Per germline, CDR1 SGHTS and CDR2 YDEGEE. This CDR3 has 15 amino acids. Written as DNA, the CDR3 is TGTGCCAGCAGCTATGGACAGGGGGCCGGCTACGAGCAGTACTTC. Protein sequence: CASSYGQGAGYEQYF.

This clonotype was counted at least ten times. The chain uses TRBV20-1 and TRBJ2-2; D uncertain. Germline values: CDR1 DFQATT, CDR2 SNEGSKA (reference sequence). V shed 0 bases and J shed 7 bases, with 9 bases lying between them. CDR3 length: 13 amino acids. The CDR3 DNA reads TGCAGTGCTAGAGATGGGAAGATCGGGGAGCTGTTTTTT. Protein: CSARDGKIGELFF.

The chain has TRBV13 and TRBJ2-4; 7 bases agree with TRBD2. CDR1 is PRHDT and CDR2 is FYEKMQ in the germline V gene (reference sequence). V lost 3 bases, J lost 7 bases, and 15 bases stayed unmatched. The CDR3 length is 17 residues. This chain's CDR3 is CASSFLTSWVPENIQYF. The CDR3 DNA sequence: TGTGCCAGCAGCTTCCTGACTAGCTGGGTACCTGAGAACATTCAGTACTTC.

The table lists this clonotype with a few counts. The chain carries TRBV2 and TRBJ2-7; D is unclear. Trimming left V 5 bases short and J 3 bases short, with 8 bases between. This CDR3 spans 12 amino acids. Germline values: CDR1 SNHLY, CDR2 FYNNEI. Written as DNA, the CDR3 is TGTGCCAGCAGTCTTATGTACTACGAGCAGTACTTC. Protein product: CASSLMYYEQYF.

This clonotype was found many times. CDR3 loop: CASSPLVGPESEQYF. CDR3 nucleotide sequence: TGTGCCAGCAGCCCCCTAGTGGGCCCGGAGTCCGAGCAGTACTTC. The V and J genes are TRBV14 and TRBJ2-7; D is undetermined. Germline V CDR1 and CDR2: SGHDN, FVKESK. The CDR3 is 15 residues long. Trimming pared 4 bases from V and 6 bases from J, leaving 19 bases between.

This chain links TRBV5-6 with TRBJ2-7; D perhaps matches TRBD2 (6 bases). The germline gives CDR1 SGHDT, CDR2 YYEEEE. V lost 2 bases, J lost 5 bases, and 17 bases lay in between. The CDR3 consists of 15 residues. CDR3 region: CASSFAPRGNHEQYF. Written as DNA, the CDR3 is TGTGCCAGCAGCTTCGCCCCCCGGGGGAACCACGAGCAGTACTTC.

V gene TRBV7-2 combines with J gene TRBJ1-2, with unresolved D. Trimming pared 3 bases from V and 4 bases from J, leaving 12 bases between. Germline V lookup: CDR1 SGHTA, CDR2 FQGNSA. This CDR3 contains 14 residues. DNA of the CDR3: TGTGCCAGCAGCTTTCAGGCGCAGGCCTATGGCTACACCTTC. Encoded protein: CASSFQAQAYGYTF.

Ten or more counts support this clonotype. The chain uses TRBV6-5 and TRBJ2-7, with D perhaps matching TRBD1 or TRBD2 (5 bases each). Germline values: CDR1 MNHEY, CDR2 SVGAGI. V lost 2 bases, J lost 3 bases, and 11 bases lay in between. The CDR3 length is 14 residues. The DNA of the CDR3 is TGTGCCAGCAGTTACGGGACGGAGATCTACGAGCAGTACTTC. It encodes CASSYGTEIYEQYF.

In its sample, this clonotype was seen many times. The rearrangement links TRBV20-1 to TRBJ1-5, with D possibly TRBD1 on 6 matching bases. CDR1 DFQATT and CDR2 SNEGSKA come from the germline V gene (reference sequence). This CDR3 is built from 14 residues. The ends were cut back, 1 base at V and 3 bases at J, with 10 bases in the middle. The CDR3 here is CSARVGAINQPQHF. The CDR3, as DNA: TGCAGTGCTAGAGTGGGGGCAATCAATCAGCCCCAGCATTTT.

This clonotype has a count of ten or more. The chain combines TRBV15 with TRBJ2-7; the D gene is possibly TRBD1 (5 bases). This CDR3 is 15 amino acids long. V gave up 0 bases and J gave up 3 bases, with 12 bases separating them. Germline CDR1 LNHNV, CDR2 YYDKDF (reference sequence). CDR3 loop: CATSRDRGTGYEQYF. The CDR3 coding sequence is TGTGCCACCAGCAGAGATAGGGGAACTGGCTACGAGCAGTACTTC.

This clonotype was recorded at least ten times. The chain has TRBV7-6 and TRBJ2-2, with D possibly called TRBD1 or TRBD2 (5 bases each). From germline, CDR1 is SGHVS and CDR2 FNYEAQ. V lost 3 bases and J 6 bases, leaving 11 bases between the germline ends. This CDR3 contains 14 residues. CDR3 in DNA: TGTGCCAGCAGCTTGCTAAGAGGGGCCGGGGAGCTGTTTTTT. This codes for CASSLLRGAGELFF.

Details on this clonotype: A read error may be the cause here, since a much bigger clone is one base away. This chain links TRBV12-3 or TRBV12-4 with TRBJ2-2; D may be TRBD1 or TRBD2 (6 bases each). The CDR3 is made up of 14 amino acids. CDR3 loop: CASSATGYAGGLFF. CDR3 sequence (DNA): TGTGCCAGCAGTGCTACAGGGTACGCCGGGGGGCTGTTTTTT.

In this sample, this clonotype turned up a few times. This rearrangement joins TRBV27 to TRBJ1-2; no clear D. V was shortened by 5 bases and J by 4 bases, with 11 bases between the two germline ends. CDR3 length: 13 amino acids. Germline CDR1 reads MNHEY; CDR2 reads SMNVEV (reference sequence). This CDR3 reads CASSEGNRYGYTF. The DNA of the CDR3 is TGTGCCAGCAGTGAAGGGAACCGCTATGGCTACACCTTC.

This chain joins TRBV5-6 and TRBJ1-5, with 8 bases fitting TRBD1. V gave up 3 bases and J gave up 4 bases; unmatched junction bases: 12. Germline CDR1 is SGHDT and CDR2 is YYEEEE. The CDR3 spans 17 residues. The DNA for the CDR3 is TGTGCCAGCAGCTCGCTGGGCGGACAGGGAGGGAATCAGCCCCAGCATTTT. It encodes CASSSLGGQGGNQPQHF. The full variable domain, with the rest looked up from reference TRBV5-6 and TRBJ1-5, is DAGVTQSPTHLIKTRGQQVTLRCSPKSGHDTVSWYQQALGQGPQFIFQYYEEEERQRGNFPDRFSGHQFPNYSSELNVNALLLGDSALYLCASSSLGGQGGNQPQHFGDGTRLSIL.

This clonotype was seen ten or more times. The J gene is TRBJ2-5, the V gene TRBV13; TRBD2 matches at 10 bases. V shed 4 bases and J 6 bases; nucleotides not matched to a gene: 5. CDR3 length equals 14 residues. The germline gives CDR1 PRHDT, CDR2 FYEKMQ (reference sequence). In nucleotides, the CDR3 is TGTGCCAGCAGCTACAGCGGGAGGGCAAAGACCCAGTACTTC. This codes for CASSYSGRAKTQYF.

V is TRBV5-1 and J is TRBJ2-5; D is perhaps TRBD1 or TRBD2 (5 bases each). Germline assignment: CDR1 SGHRS and CDR2 YFSETQ. V was pared by 4 bases and J by 3 bases, with 16 bases between. There are 15 residues in the CDR3. The CDR3 coding sequence is TGCGCCAGCAGCAGAACCGGGACGGAGGAAGAGACCCAGTACTTC. Its protein product is CASSRTGTEEETQYF.

This clonotype appeared many times. A much larger clone is a single base away; this may be a read error. V gene TRBV12-3 or TRBV12-4 combines with J gene TRBJ2-7; D possibly matches TRBD1 or TRBD2 (6 bases each). Between the trimmed V and J ends, which lost 6 bases and 2 bases, there was a span of 14 bases. This CDR3 has 14 residues. The CDR3 DNA follows: TGTGCCAGCAGGTTTACTAGGGGGGCCTACGAGCAGTACTTC. It specifies CASRFTRGAYEQYF.

This clonotype was picked up many times. The rearrangement links TRBV7-8 to TRBJ2-7; 12 bases agree with TRBD2. J lost 3 bases, V lost 5 bases, and 8 bases had no gene match. The CDR3 contains 16 residues. Germline V lookup: CDR1 SGHVS, CDR2 FQNEAQ. The CDR3 DNA reads TGTGCCAGCAGCCGCACGACTAGCGGGAGTAACTACGAGCAGTACTTC. This gives the protein CASSRTTSGSNYEQYF.

V is TRBV28 and J is TRBJ2-7; 10 bases map to TRBD1. The trim removed 6 bases at V and 2 bases at J, leaving 10 bases unmatched. The V gene's germline CDR1 is MDHEN and CDR2 SYDVKM. There are 16 residues in the CDR3. Here the CDR3 DNA reads TGTGCCAGCAGGCCGGGGACAGGGGAGCTTACCTACGAGCAGTACTTC. Residues: CASRPGTGELTYEQYF.

This chain joins TRBV28 and TRBJ2-7; D is perhaps TRBD1 (5 bases). Germline values: CDR1 MDHEN, CDR2 SYDVKM. The germline V and J ends were trimmed by 7 bases and 5 bases, with 15 bases remaining between them. The CDR3 is made up of 13 amino acids. CDR3: CASIDQGRDEQYF. CDR3 DNA sequence: TGTGCCAGCATCGACCAGGGTCGGGACGAGCAGTACTTC.

In its sample, this clonotype was seen many times. V gene TRBV7-9 combines with J gene TRBJ2-5; tentatively, D is TRBD1 or TRBD2 (6 bases each). The CDR3 runs 14 residues. Trimming pared 7 bases from V and 4 bases from J, leaving 16 bases between. CDR1 SEHNR and CDR2 FQNEAQ come from the germline V gene (reference sequence). The CDR3 nucleotides are TGTGCCAGCACCCGGACGTCGGGGGCAGAGACCCAGTACTTC. It yields the protein CASTRTSGAETQYF.

This chain uses TRBV11-2 with TRBJ2-7; a possible D gene is TRBD2 (7 bases). Deletions cut 3 bases from V and 2 bases from J, with 17 bases between. The CDR3 consists of 16 residues. Germline CDR1 reads SGHAT; CDR2 reads FQNNGV. The CDR3 here is CASSFGGGGRTYEQYF. The CDR3 DNA follows: TGTGCCAGCAGCTTCGGGGGCGGGGGCCGCACCTACGAGCAGTACTTC. Full variable domain (rest looked up from reference TRBV11-2 and TRBJ2-7): EAGVAQSPRYKIIEKRQSVAFWCNPISGHATLYWYQQILGQGPKLLIQFQNNGVVDDSQLPKDRFSAERLKGVDSTLKIQPAKLEDSAVYLCASSFGGGGRTYEQYFGPGTRLTVT.